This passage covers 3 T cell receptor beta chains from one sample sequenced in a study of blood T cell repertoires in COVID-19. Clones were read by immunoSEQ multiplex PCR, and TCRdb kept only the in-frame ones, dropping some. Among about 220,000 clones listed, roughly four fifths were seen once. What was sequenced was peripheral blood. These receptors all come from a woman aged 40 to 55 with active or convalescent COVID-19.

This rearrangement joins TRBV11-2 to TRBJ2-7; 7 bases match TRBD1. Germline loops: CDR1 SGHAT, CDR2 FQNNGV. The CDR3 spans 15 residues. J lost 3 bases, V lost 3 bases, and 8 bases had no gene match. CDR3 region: CASSFLPGQLYEQYF. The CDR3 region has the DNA TGTGCCAGCAGCTTTTTGCCGGGACAGCTCTACGAGCAGTACTTC.

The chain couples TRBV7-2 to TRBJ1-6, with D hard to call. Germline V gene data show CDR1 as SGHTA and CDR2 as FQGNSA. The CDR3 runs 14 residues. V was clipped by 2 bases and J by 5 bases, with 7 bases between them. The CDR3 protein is CASSLLAHNSPLHF. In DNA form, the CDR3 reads TGTGCCAGCAGCTTATTGGCACATAATTCACCCCTCCACTTT.

Here the CDR3 reads CSASALGQGLSTDTQYF. The CDR3 DNA reads as TGCAGTGCTAGTGCCCTTGGACAGGGCCTCAGCACAGATACGCAGTATTTT. The J gene is TRBJ2-3, the V gene TRBV20-1; 8 nucleotides match TRBD1. Germline assignment: CDR1 DFQATT and CDR2 SNEGSKA (reference sequence). This CDR3 spans 17 amino acids. V dropped 3 bases and J dropped 0; count of bases not matched to a gene: 11.